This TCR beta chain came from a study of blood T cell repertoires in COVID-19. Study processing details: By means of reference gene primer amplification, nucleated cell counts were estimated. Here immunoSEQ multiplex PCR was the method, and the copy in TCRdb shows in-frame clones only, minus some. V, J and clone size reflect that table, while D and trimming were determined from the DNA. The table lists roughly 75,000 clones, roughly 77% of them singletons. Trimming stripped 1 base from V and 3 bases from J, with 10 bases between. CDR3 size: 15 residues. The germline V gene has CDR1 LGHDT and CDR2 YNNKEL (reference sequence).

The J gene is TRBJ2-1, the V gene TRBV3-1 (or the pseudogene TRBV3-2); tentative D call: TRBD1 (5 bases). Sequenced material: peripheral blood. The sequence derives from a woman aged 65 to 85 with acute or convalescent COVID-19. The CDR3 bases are TGTGCCAGCAGCCAAGTAGGGGAAGGCTACAATGAGCAGTTCTTC. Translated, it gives CASSQVGEGYNEQFF.